This TCR beta chain appears in the sequencing data of a study of blood T cell repertoires in COVID-19. For the study at large: Samples representing acute and convalescent COVID-19 were sourced from the United States, Italy and Spain. The analysed material was cDNA or gDNA that came from T cells, B-cell-depleted T cells, or PBMCs.

This clone was seen more than once but under ten times. Original processing methods: Estimation of nucleated cell counts relied on the amplification of reference gene primers. TCRdb keeps only in-frame clones here, not all; method: immunoSEQ multiplex PCR. That table gives V, J and clone size, and the DNA gave D and trimming. This table has approximately 200,000 clones, roughly 90% appearing once. The CDR3 sequence is 13 residues long. The germline gives CDR1 SGHTA, CDR2 FQGNSA. The ends were cut back, 3 bases at V and 3 bases at J, with 6 bases in the middle. Sequenced: peripheral blood. The V gene is TRBV7-2, the J gene TRBJ2-1; unclear D gene. The sequence was obtained from a man in his 70s with acute or convalescent COVID-19. CDR3 coding DNA: TGTGCCAGCAGCTTGAGTAACTACAATGAGCAGTTCTTC. This gives the protein CASSLSNYNEQFF.